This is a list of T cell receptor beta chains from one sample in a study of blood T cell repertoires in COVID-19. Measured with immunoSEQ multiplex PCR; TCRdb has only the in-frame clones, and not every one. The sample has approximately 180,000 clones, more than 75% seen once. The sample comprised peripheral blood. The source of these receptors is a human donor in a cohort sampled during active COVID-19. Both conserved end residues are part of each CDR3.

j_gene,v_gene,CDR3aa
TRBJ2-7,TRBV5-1,CASSLAGDRVFYEQYF
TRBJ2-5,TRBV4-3,CASSQGTVQETQYF
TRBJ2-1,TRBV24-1,CATSDQHPTSGPPAVEFF
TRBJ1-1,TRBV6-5,CASSYESRGNTEAFF
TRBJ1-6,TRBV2,CASSGNNSPLHF
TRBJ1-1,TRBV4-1,CASSKQGANTEAFF
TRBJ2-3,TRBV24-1,CATSDVKLHTQYF
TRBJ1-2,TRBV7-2,CASSLDRLGGYTF
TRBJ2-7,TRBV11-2,CASSPLAGGAYEQYF
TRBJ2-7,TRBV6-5,CASSYRQGYEQYF
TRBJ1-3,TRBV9,CASSVAQGAGNTIYF
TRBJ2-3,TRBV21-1,CASSKEVRTDTQYF